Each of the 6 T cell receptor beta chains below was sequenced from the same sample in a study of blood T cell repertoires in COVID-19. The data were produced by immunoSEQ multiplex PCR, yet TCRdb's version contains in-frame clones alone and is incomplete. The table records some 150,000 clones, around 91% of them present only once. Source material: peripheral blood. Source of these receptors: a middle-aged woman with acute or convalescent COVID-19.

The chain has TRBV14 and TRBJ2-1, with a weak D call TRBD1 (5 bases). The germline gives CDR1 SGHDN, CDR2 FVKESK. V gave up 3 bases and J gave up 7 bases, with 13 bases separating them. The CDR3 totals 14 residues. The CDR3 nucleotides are TGTGCCAGCAGCCACACGCGGAACAGGAATGAGCAGTTCTTC. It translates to CASSHTRNRNEQFF.

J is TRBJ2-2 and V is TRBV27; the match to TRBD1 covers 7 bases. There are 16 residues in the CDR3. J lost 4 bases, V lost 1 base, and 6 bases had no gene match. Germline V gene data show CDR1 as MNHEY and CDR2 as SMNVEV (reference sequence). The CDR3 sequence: CASSLFEGAFTGELFF. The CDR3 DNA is TGTGCCAGCAGTTTATTTGAGGGGGCGTTCACCGGGGAGCTGTTTTTT.

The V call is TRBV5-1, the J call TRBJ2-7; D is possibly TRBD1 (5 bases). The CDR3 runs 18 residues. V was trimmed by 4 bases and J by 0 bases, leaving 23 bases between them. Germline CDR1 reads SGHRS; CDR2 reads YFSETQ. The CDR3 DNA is TGCGCCAGCAGCCCATTGATACAGGCGACACTTAGCTCCTACGAGCAGTACTTC. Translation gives CASSPLIQATLSSYEQYF.

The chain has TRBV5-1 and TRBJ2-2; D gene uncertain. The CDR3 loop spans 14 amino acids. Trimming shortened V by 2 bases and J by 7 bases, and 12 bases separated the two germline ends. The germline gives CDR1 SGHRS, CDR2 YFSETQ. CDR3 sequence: CASSFPPTNGELFF. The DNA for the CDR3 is TGCGCCAGCAGCTTTCCACCGACAAACGGGGAGCTGTTTTTT.

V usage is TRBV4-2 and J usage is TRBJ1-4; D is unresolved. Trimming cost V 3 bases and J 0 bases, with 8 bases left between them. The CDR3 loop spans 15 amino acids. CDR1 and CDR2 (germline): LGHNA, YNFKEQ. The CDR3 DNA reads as TGTGCCAGCAGCCAGTCAGGCTCAACTAATGAAAAACTGTTTTTT. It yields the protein CASSQSGSTNEKLFF.

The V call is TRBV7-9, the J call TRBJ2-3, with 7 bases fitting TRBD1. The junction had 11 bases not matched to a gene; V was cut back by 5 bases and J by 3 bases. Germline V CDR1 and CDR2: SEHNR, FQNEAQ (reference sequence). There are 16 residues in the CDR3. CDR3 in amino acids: CASSAQGQKVTDTQYF. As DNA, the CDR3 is TGTGCCAGCAGCGCCCAGGGACAGAAGGTTACAGATACGCAGTATTTT.